Shown below are 24 T cell receptor beta chains from a single sample sequenced in a study of blood T cell repertoires in COVID-19 (dated by TCRdb to about 2020). Libraries were prepared through the immunoSEQ multiplex PCR assay. Not all clones reach the TCRdb copy of this immuneACCESS table, which keeps in-frame sequences only. Checked studies attribute under half of the gap to unresolved V genes and leave the rest unexplained. For this sample the table gives around 8,000 clones, of which over 80% were detected only once. The ten largest clonotypes hold 9.9% of the sample. The material sequenced was peripheral blood. The source is a human donor in a cohort sampled during active COVID-19.

The rearrangement uses TRBV29-1 and TRBJ1-2; no firm D call. Germline V CDR1 and CDR2: SQVTM, ANQGSEA. The CDR3 covers 13 residues. Trimming removed 4 bases from V and 4 bases from J, with 13 bases in between. The CDR3 DNA sequence: TGCAGCGTTGTCACAGAGACCTTCTATGGCTACACCTTC. Translation gives CSVVTETFYGYTF. Combining the CDR3 with reference TRBV29-1 and TRBJ1-2 gives the whole variable domain SAVISQKPSRDICQRGTSLTIQCQVDSQVTMMFWYRQQPGQSLTLIATANQGSEATYESGFVIDKFPISRPNLTFSTLTVSNMSPEDSSIYLCSVVTETFYGYTFGSGTRLTVV.

This clone was seen a single time. This chain uses TRBV7-9 with TRBJ2-1; perhaps TRBD2 as D (6 bases). The CDR3 spans 14 residues. Germline CDR1 is SEHNR and CDR2 is FQNEAQ (reference sequence). Trimming stripped 5 bases from V and 5 bases from J, with 13 bases between. The CDR3 nucleotides are TGTGCCAGCAGCGGGCGACTAGTTAACAATGAGCAGTTCTTC. This translates into CASSGRLVNNEQFF. The full variable domain, in which reference TRBV7-9 and TRBJ2-1 provide the parts outside the CDR3, is DTGVSQNPRHKITKRGQNVTFRCDPISEHNRLYWYRQTLGQGPEFLTYFQNEAQLEKSRLLSDRFSAERPKGSFSTLEIQRTEQGDSAMYLCASSGRLVNNEQFFGPGTRLTVL.

The J gene is TRBJ2-3, the V gene TRBV24-1, with D possibly matching TRBD2 (6 bases). Trimming removed 8 bases from V and 5 bases from J, with 19 bases in between. Looked up from germline, CDR1 is KGHDR and CDR2 is SFDVKD. The CDR3 is 15 amino acids. CDR3 DNA sequence: TGTGCCACCACCGGGGGACCCCTCCAAGGAGATACGCAGTATTTT. It translates to CATTGGPLQGDTQYF.

The chain couples TRBV2 to TRBJ1-1, with 7 bases identical to TRBD1. This CDR3 is built from 14 residues. CDR1 SNHLY and CDR2 FYNNEI come from the germline V gene. After removal of 7 bases from V and 12 bases from J, the junction contained 17 bases not matched to a gene. In nucleotides, the CDR3 is TGTGCCAGCATTTCCCCCGACAGGGCGGCGGTGTCTTTCTTT. Protein: CASISPDRAAVSFF. Drawing the rest from reference TRBV2 and TRBJ1-1, the complete variable domain is EPEVTQTPSHQVTQMGQEVILRCVPISNHLYFYWYRQILGQKVEFLVSFYNNEISEKSEIFDDQFSVERPDGSNFTLKIRSTKLEDSAMYFCASISPDRAAVSFFGQGTRLTVV.

This chain uses TRBV10-2 with TRBJ2-1; D is undetermined. This CDR3 spans 10 amino acids. In germline, CDR1 is WSHSY, CDR2 SAAADI. Trimming stripped 7 bases from V and 8 bases from J, with 6 bases between. CDR3 sequence: CASNRHEQFF. CDR3 nucleotide sequence: TGCGCCAGCAACAGACATGAGCAGTTCTTC.

V and J are TRBV5-1 and TRBJ2-6; D possibly corresponds to TRBD2 (5 bases). V lost 1 base to trimming and J lost 0 bases, with 11 bases between them. The CDR3 totals 17 residues. Germline CDR1 SGHRS, CDR2 YFSETQ. In DNA, the CDR3 is TGCGCCAGCAGCTTGTTCCGGGGTAACTCTGGGGCCAACGTCCTGACTTTC. This codes for CASSLFRGNSGANVLTF.

This chain links TRBV5-1 with TRBJ2-7; 10 bases align to TRBD1. V was pared by 4 bases and J by 3 bases, with 4 bases of the junction left unmatched. CDR3 length: 14 residues. Germline V gene lookup returns CDR1 SGHRS and CDR2 YFSETQ. The CDR3 loop is CASSGGQGLYEQYF. The CDR3 DNA sequence: TGCGCCAGCAGCGGGGGACAGGGGCTCTACGAGCAGTACTTC.

This sequence joins TRBV28 and TRBJ2-2, with D unclear. Germline loops: CDR1 MDHEN, CDR2 SYDVKM. This CDR3 contains 12 residues. V dropped 6 bases and J dropped 5 bases, with 7 bases sitting between them. CDR3 DNA: TGTGCCAGCAGACTGCAAACCGGGGAGCTGTTTTTT. It specifies CASRLQTGELFF.

The chain carries TRBV6-4 and TRBJ1-1; 8 bases agree with TRBD1. The CDR3 loop spans 14 amino acids. In germline, CDR1 is MRHNA, CDR2 SNTAGT. With 5 bases clipped from V and 2 bases from J, the junction kept 4 bases outside the gene matches. The CDR3 loop reads CASSRDRLNTEAFF. The CDR3 DNA is TGTGCCAGCAGTAGGGACAGGCTCAACACTGAAGCTTTCTTT.

The V call is TRBV4-2, the J call TRBJ2-5; possible D gene TRBD2, 5 bases. The CDR3 contains 14 residues. The V and J ends lost 0 bases and 5 bases respectively, with 10 bases between them. Germline CDR1 is LGHNA and CDR2 is YNFKEQ. CDR3 sequence (DNA): TGTGCCAGCAGCCAAGAAGGGCGCGGGGAGACCCAGTACTTC. Its protein is CASSQEGRGETQYF.

The chain joins TRBV6-5 to TRBJ1-1, with 7 bases matching TRBD1. V lost 8 bases to trimming and J lost 0 bases; unmatched junction nucleotides: 9. The CDR3 contains 15 residues. Per germline, CDR1 MNHEY and CDR2 SVGAGI. CDR3 sequence (DNA): TGTGCCAGCCTCCGGGACAGTGTAATGAACACTGAAGCTTTCTTT. It yields the protein CASLRDSVMNTEAFF.

This chain links TRBV24-1 with TRBJ2-7, with D possibly TRBD1 on 6 matching bases. The CDR3 has 15 residues. The V end was cut by 3 bases, the J end by 3 bases, with 14 bases between. CDR1 KGHDR and CDR2 SFDVKD come from the germline V gene. CDR3 coding DNA: TGTGCCACCAGTGATCCGCACCAGGGGATCTACGAGCAGTACTTC. Protein: CATSDPHQGIYEQYF.

The chain joins TRBV29-1 to TRBJ2-5; D gene unclear. In germline, CDR1 is SQVTM, CDR2 ANQGSEA. Deletions cut 7 bases from V and 2 bases from J, with 11 bases between. This CDR3 has 12 amino acids. The DNA of the CDR3 is TGCAGCGAATCCAGGAATCAAGAGACCCAGTACTTC. Amino acids: CSESRNQETQYF.

This chain joins TRBV2 and TRBJ2-2; TRBD2 aligns across 8 bases. The trim removed 3 bases at V and 7 bases at J, leaving 10 bases unmatched. Per the germline V gene, CDR1 is SNHLY and CDR2 is FYNNEI. CDR3 length: 16 residues. CDR3 sequence: CASSDPGRASGGELFF. Written as DNA, the CDR3 is TGTGCCAGCAGTGATCCCGGGAGGGCATCGGGCGGGGAGCTGTTTTTT. Variable domain in full (rest from reference TRBV2 and TRBJ2-2): EPEVTQTPSHQVTQMGQEVILRCVPISNHLYFYWYRQILGQKVEFLVSFYNNEISEKSEIFDDQFSVERPDGSNFTLKIRSTKLEDSAMYFCASSDPGRASGGELFFGEGSRLTVL.

V is TRBV6-5 and J is TRBJ1-6; D is perhaps TRBD1 (5 bases). V lost 6 bases and J 3 bases, leaving 6 bases between the germline ends. This CDR3 comprises 13 residues. The germline gives CDR1 MNHEY, CDR2 SVGAGI. This CDR3 is CASSRVYNSPLHF. The CDR3 DNA reads as TGTGCCAGCAGCAGGGTCTATAATTCACCCCTCCACTTT.

V gene TRBV5-5 combines with J gene TRBJ2-2; 13 positions agree with TRBD2. The CDR3 covers 19 residues. V dropped 0 bases and J dropped 2; count of bases not matched to a gene: 7. The germline V gene has CDR1 SGHKS and CDR2 YYEKEE (reference sequence). The CDR3 here is CASSLAGRLAGGNTGELFF. For the CDR3, the DNA is TGTGCCAGCAGCTTGGCCGGTAGACTAGCGGGAGGAAACACCGGGGAGCTGTTTTTT.

This chain uses TRBV9 with TRBJ1-1; D call uncertain. Per germline, CDR1 SGDLS and CDR2 YYNGEE. The CDR3 extends over 14 amino acids. Deletions cut 5 bases from V and 4 bases from J, with 15 bases between. DNA for the CDR3: TGTGCCAGCAGTCCGTGGCTATCGGGCACTGAAGCTTTCTTT. It translates to CASSPWLSGTEAFF.

The rearrangement joins TRBV5-1 to TRBJ2-1; TRBD2 agrees at 15 bases. The germline V gene has CDR1 SGHRS and CDR2 YFSETQ. Trimming cost V 3 bases and J 4 bases; bases outside gene matches: 8. This CDR3 has 18 residues. CDR3 DNA sequence: TGCGCCAGCAGCTGGGGGACTAGCGGGAGGACAATATACAATGAGCAGTTCTTC. It codes for CASSWGTSGRTIYNEQFF.

The V call is TRBV18, the J call TRBJ2-5; possible D gene TRBD2, 5 bases. The germline V and J ends were trimmed by 3 bases and 5 bases, with 19 bases remaining between them. The CDR3 contains 16 residues. Germline loops: CDR1 KGHSH, CDR2 LQKENI. The CDR3 nucleotides read TGTGCCAGCTCACCGGCTGCGAGGTCTAGAGGGGAGACCCAGTACTTC. Translating gives CASSPAARSRGETQYF.

This chain connects TRBV4-1 to TRBJ2-3; tentative D call: TRBD1 (5 bases). The CDR3 is 16 residues long. Looked up from germline, CDR1 is MGHRA and CDR2 is YSYEKL. V shed 1 base and J shed 4 bases, with 15 bases lying between them. For the CDR3, the DNA is TGCGCCAGCAGCCAAGTCGGAGTCAGGGTCGCAGATACGCAGTATTTT. This translates into CASSQVGVRVADTQYF.

The gene calls are TRBV10-2 and TRBJ1-4; 7 nucleotides agree with TRBD1. J gave up 8 bases and V 4 bases, and 7 bases lay outside the gene matches. Per germline, CDR1 WSHSY and CDR2 SAAADI. CDR3 length: 14 residues. The CDR3 protein is CASSGGDSPEKLFF. The CDR3 DNA follows: TGCGCCAGCAGTGGGGGGGACAGTCCCGAAAAACTGTTTTTT.

The V call is TRBV7-2, the J call TRBJ2-4; 12 bases line up with TRBD2. The CDR3 loop spans 22 amino acids. Per germline, CDR1 SGHTA and CDR2 FQGNSA. The V and J ends lost 0 bases and 0 bases, in that order; junction bases with no gene match: 15. The CDR3 loop is CASSLAWASTSGRYLAKNIQYF. CDR3 in DNA: TGTGCCAGCAGCTTAGCGTGGGCTTCGACTAGCGGGAGATACCTAGCCAAAAACATTCAGTACTTC. Filled out from reference TRBV7-2 and TRBJ2-4, the complete variable domain reads GAGVSQSPSNKVTEKGKDVELRCDPISGHTALYWYRQSLGQGLEFLIYFQGNSAPDKSGLPSDRFSAERTGGSVSTLTIQRTQQEDSAVYLCASSLAWASTSGRYLAKNIQYFGAGTRLSVL.

The CDR3 is CASRPGGNYEQYF. CDR3 coding DNA: TGTGCCAGCAGGCCGGGCGGGAACTACGAGCAGTACTTC. J is TRBJ2-7 and V is TRBV28; D is possibly TRBD2 (6 bases). The germline gives CDR1 MDHEN, CDR2 SYDVKM. The CDR3 sequence is 13 residues long. Trimming cost V 6 bases and J 3 bases, with 12 bases left between them.

Only one count was recorded for this clone. The chain recombines TRBV15 with TRBJ2-1; no clear D gene. Trimming took off 0 bases at V and 6 bases at J, with 6 bases between the two ends. The CDR3 has 13 residues. CDR1 is LNHNV, CDR2 YYDKDF, per germline (reference sequence). Here the CDR3 reads CATSRDLGNEQFF. CDR3 in DNA: TGTGCCACCAGCAGAGATCTAGGCAATGAGCAGTTCTTC.